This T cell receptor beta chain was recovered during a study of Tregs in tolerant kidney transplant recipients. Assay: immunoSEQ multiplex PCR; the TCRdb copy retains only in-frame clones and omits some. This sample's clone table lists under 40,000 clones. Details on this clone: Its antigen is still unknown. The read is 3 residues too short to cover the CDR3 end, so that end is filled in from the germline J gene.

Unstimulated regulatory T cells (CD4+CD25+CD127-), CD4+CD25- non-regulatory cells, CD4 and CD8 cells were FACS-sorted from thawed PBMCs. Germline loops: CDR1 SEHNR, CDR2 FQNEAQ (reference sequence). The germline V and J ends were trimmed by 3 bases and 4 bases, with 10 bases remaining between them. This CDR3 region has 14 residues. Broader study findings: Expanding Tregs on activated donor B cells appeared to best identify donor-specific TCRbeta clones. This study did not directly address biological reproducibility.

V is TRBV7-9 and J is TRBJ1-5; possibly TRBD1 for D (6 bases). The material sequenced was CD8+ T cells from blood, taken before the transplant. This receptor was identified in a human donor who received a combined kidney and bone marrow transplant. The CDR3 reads CASSLGAKNQPQHF. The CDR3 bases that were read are TGTGCCAGCAGCTTGGGGGCGAAAAATCAGCCC.